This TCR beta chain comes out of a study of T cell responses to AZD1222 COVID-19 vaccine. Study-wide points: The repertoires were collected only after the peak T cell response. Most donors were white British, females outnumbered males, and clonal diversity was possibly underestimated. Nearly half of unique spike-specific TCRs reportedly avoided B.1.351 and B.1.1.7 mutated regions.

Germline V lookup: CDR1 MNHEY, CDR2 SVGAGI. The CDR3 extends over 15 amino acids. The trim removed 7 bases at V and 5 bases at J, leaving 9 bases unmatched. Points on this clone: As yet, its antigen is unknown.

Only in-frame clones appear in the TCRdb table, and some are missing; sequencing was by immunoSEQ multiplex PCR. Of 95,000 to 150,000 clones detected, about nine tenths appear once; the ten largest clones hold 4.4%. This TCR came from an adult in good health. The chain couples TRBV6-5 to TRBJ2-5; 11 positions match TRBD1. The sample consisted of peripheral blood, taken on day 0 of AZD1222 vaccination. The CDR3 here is CASTMGTGGRETQYF. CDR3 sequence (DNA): TGTGCCAGCACCATGGGGACAGGGGGAAGGGAGACCCAGTACTTC.